One and the same sample provided the 4 T cell receptor beta chains below, sequenced in a study of control samples from healthy donors and cancer patients. The table came from immunoSEQ multiplex PCR; TCRdb's copy has only in-frame clones and leaves some out. This table holds 70,000 or so clones, around 94% found once. The source material was blood. These receptors were collected from a woman in her thirties or forties in good health.

This chain links TRBV18 with TRBJ1-2; TRBD1 aligns across 7 bases. From germline, CDR1 is KGHSH and CDR2 LQKENI. V lost 9 bases, J lost 2 bases, and 9 bases stayed unmatched. There are 14 residues in the CDR3. The chain's CDR3 is CASSYQDRNYGYTF. The CDR3 DNA reads as TGTGCCAGTTCATATCAGGACAGGAACTATGGCTACACCTTC.

The chain is built from TRBV13 and TRBJ2-7; D is ambiguous. The V and J ends lost 2 bases and 5 bases respectively, with 4 bases between them. CDR1 PRHDT and CDR2 FYEKMQ come from the germline V gene (reference sequence). The CDR3 has 11 residues. For the CDR3, the DNA is TGTGCCAGCAGCTTATCTCACGAGCAGTACTTC. Its translation is CASSLSHEQYF.

The chain is built from TRBV19 and TRBJ2-3; TRBD2 agrees at 10 bases. After removal of 7 bases from V and 2 bases from J, the junction contained 6 bases not matched to a gene. CDR1 LNHDA and CDR2 SQIVND come from the germline V gene (reference sequence). This CDR3 region has 15 residues. This chain's CDR3 is CASNRAGGPTDTQYF. CDR3 DNA sequence: TGTGCCAGTAATCGAGCGGGGGGGCCCACAGATACGCAGTATTTT.

This clone was recorded only once. The chain recombines TRBV5-1 with TRBJ2-1; D call uncertain. The ends were cut back, 4 bases at V and 9 bases at J, with 14 bases in the middle. CDR1 and CDR2 from the germline V gene are SGHRS and YFSETQ. This CDR3 has 13 amino acids. CDR3 sequence: CASSDRSAGEQFF. In DNA, the CDR3 is TGCGCCAGCAGCGATAGATCAGCCGGTGAGCAGTTCTTC.